The clone carrying this TCR beta chain was observed a few times. No antigen is known for it. The data originate from a study of blood T cells in healthy people across ages. The junction had 5 bases not matched to a gene; V was cut back by 3 bases and J by 7 bases. The CDR3 length is 15 residues. CDR1 and CDR2 from the germline V gene are PRHDT and FYEKMQ (reference sequence). Findings and caveats of the study: Versus aged donors, long-lived donors had higher diversity and more naive CD4+ cells.

Alongside a J-beta primer mix, a sample-barcoded 5' primer served in a second PCR lasting 7 to 11 cycles. Using its own MiXCR run on the 5' RACE reads, TCRdb lists one record per CDR3 protein. The sample contains around 710,000 distinct CDR3 sequences, around 46% of which appear only once. Peripheral blood samples of around 11 milliliters were drawn from each donor. Sequenced input: blood. This clonotype originated in a woman aged 60 to 75 in good health. The gene calls are TRBV13 and TRBJ2-1; TRBD2 aligns across 11 bases. CDR3 amino acids: CASSFSGGAMNEQFF. CDR3 sequence (DNA): TGTGCCAGCAGCTTTAGCGGGGGGGCCATGAATGAGCAGTTCTTC.